The sequence of this T cell receptor beta chain was determined in a study of blood T cell repertoires in COVID-19. Study information: From the United States, Italy and Spain came samples of acute and convalescent COVID-19. PBMCs, B-cell-depleted T cells, or T cells provided the cDNA or gDNA that made up the material.

V lost 3 bases and J 3 bases, leaving 12 bases between the germline ends. The germline V gene encodes CDR1 MGHDK and CDR2 SYGVNS. The CDR3 consists of 14 residues. Original methodology: Amplification of reference gene primers provided the estimated nucleated cell counts. TCRdb's copy holds only in-frame clones and misses some; the assay was immunoSEQ multiplex PCR. V and J calls plus clone size are reproduced from that table; the DNA served to infer D and trimming. The table includes under 200,000 clones, approximately 85% detected once. The source is an elderly woman with acute or convalescent COVID-19. The V and J genes are TRBV25-1 and TRBJ2-7, with D perhaps matching TRBD1 (6 bases). The sample consisted of peripheral blood. The CDR3 loop is CASSDTRDNYEQYF. The CDR3 DNA is TGTGCCAGCAGTGACACCCGGGACAACTACGAGCAGTACTTC.